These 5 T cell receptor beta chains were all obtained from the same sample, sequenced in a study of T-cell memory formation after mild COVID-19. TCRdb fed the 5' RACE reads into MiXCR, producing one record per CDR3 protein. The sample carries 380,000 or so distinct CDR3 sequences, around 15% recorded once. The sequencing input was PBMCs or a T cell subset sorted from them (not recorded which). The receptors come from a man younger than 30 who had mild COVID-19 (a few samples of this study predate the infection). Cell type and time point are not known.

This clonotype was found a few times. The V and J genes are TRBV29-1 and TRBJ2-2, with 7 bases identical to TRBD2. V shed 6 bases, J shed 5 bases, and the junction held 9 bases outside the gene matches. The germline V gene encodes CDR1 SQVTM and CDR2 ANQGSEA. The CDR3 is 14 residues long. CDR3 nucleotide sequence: TGCAGCGTGCGTGTCGGGGGGACGACCGGGGAGCTGTTTTTT. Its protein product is CSVRVGGTTGELFF.

The CDR3 nucleotides read TGTGCCAGCAGTCGGACAGGCCCTTCCTACGAGCAGTACTTC. Translating it yields CASSRTGPSYEQYF. V gene TRBV7-9 combines with J gene TRBJ2-7; 7 nucleotides align to TRBD1. The germline CDR1 and CDR2 sequences are SEHNR and FQNEAQ (reference sequence). With 6 bases clipped from V and 1 base from J, the junction kept 6 bases outside the gene matches. CDR3 length: 14 amino acids. Together with reference TRBV7-9 and TRBJ2-7, the CDR3 gives the full variable domain: DTGVSQNPRHKITKRGQNVTFRCDPISEHNRLYWYRQTLGQGPEFLTYFQNEAQLEKSRLLSDRFSAERPKGSFSTLEIQRTEQGDSAMYLCASSRTGPSYEQYFGPGTRLTVT.

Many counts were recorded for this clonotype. CDR3 bases: TGCGCCAGCAGCTTGGCCGGGCAGGGATACGAGCAGTACGTC. Amino acid sequence: CASSLAGQGYEQYV. The V gene is TRBV5-1, the J gene TRBJ2-7; TRBD1 might be the D (5 bases). The V gene lost 0 bases and the J gene lost 4 bases, with 11 bases spanning the gap. The CDR3 is 14 residues long. The germline V gene has CDR1 SGHRS and CDR2 YFSETQ.

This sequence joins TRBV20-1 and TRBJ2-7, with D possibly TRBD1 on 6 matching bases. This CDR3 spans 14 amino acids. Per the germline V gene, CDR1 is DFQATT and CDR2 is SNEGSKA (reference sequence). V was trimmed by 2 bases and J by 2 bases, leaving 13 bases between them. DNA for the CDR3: TGCAGTGCTAGAAGGGTCCAGGGGCCCTACGAGCAGTACTTC. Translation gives CSARRVQGPYEQYF.

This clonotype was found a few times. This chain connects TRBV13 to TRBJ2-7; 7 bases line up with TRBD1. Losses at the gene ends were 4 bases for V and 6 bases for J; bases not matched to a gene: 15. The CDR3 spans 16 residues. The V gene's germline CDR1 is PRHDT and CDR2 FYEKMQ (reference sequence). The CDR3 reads CASSYHRPDRLSEQYV. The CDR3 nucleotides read TGTGCCAGCAGCTACCATCGACCGGACAGGTTGAGCGAGCAGTACGTC.